Presented here are 17 T cell receptor beta chains from one specimen sequenced in a study of T cell repertoires and leukemia-associated antigens. Their cognate antigens are unknown. One entry per CDR3 protein results from TCRdb running MiXCR on the 5' RACE reads. Counted here are about 11,000 distinct CDR3 sequences, approximately 39% occurring once; the ten biggest clones make up over 25%. The specimen sequenced was CD3+ T cells sorted from blood and cultured. These receptors were taken from a female donor in good health.

This clonotype was counted many times. The V and J genes are TRBV20-1 and TRBJ1-2; D not certain. There are 13 residues in the CDR3. V was pared by 0 bases and J by 3 bases, with 8 bases between. From germline, CDR1 is DFQATT and CDR2 SNEGSKA (reference sequence). The CDR3 loop is CSARDYRDYGYTF. For the CDR3, the DNA is TGCAGTGCTAGAGACTACCGGGACTATGGCTACACCTTC.

The chain recombines TRBV20-1 with TRBJ2-1; D not certain. The CDR3 is made up of 14 amino acids. Germline values: CDR1 DFQATT, CDR2 SNEGSKA (reference sequence). V was clipped by 3 bases and J by 9 bases, with 18 bases between them. CDR3 loop: CSASSHDHGFEQFF. CDR3 bases: TGCAGTGCTAGCAGCCACGATCATGGCTTTGAGCAGTTCTTC.

This clonotype turned up a few times. The chain is built from TRBV9 and TRBJ2-1; a possible D gene is TRBD1 (6 bases). CDR3 size: 14 residues. Germline CDR1 reads SGDLS; CDR2 reads YYNGEE. Trimming pared 4 bases from V and 6 bases from J, leaving 14 bases between. Here the CDR3 reads CASSLFTGFNEQFF. In DNA, the CDR3 is TGTGCCAGCAGCCTATTTACAGGGTTCAATGAGCAGTTCTTC. Combining the CDR3 with reference TRBV9 and TRBJ2-1 gives the whole variable domain DSGVTQTPKHLITATGQRVTLRCSPRSGDLSVYWYQQSLDQGLQFLIQYYNGEERAKGNILERFSAQQFPDLHSELNLSSLELGDSALYFCASSLFTGFNEQFFGPGTRLTVL.

V usage is TRBV7-8 and J usage is TRBJ2-1, with D perhaps TRBD1 or TRBD2 (6 bases each). Trimming removed 4 bases at V and 10 bases at J, with 17 bases between. This CDR3 has 14 residues. Looked up from germline, CDR1 is SGHVS and CDR2 is FQNEAQ. The CDR3 sequence: CASSSEPLGGEQFF. The CDR3 nucleotides read TGTGCCAGCAGCTCTGAACCTCTGGGGGGCGAGCAGTTCTTC.

This chain links TRBV20-1 with TRBJ2-7; D is undetermined. This CDR3 is built from 15 residues. Trimming took off 0 bases at V and 1 base at J, with 13 bases between the two ends. Germline CDR1 is DFQATT and CDR2 is SNEGSKA (reference sequence). CDR3 sequence: CSARDVQLKSYEQYF. The CDR3 nucleotides are TGCAGTGCTAGAGATGTCCAGTTGAAATCCTACGAGCAGTACTTC.

CDR3 loop: CSARDTSGRYNEQFF. CDR3 coding DNA: TGCAGTGCTAGAGATACTAGCGGTCGCTACAATGAGCAGTTCTTC. The chain employs TRBV20-1 and TRBJ2-1, with 8 nucleotides matching TRBD2. V lost 0 bases to trimming and J lost 3 bases; unmatched junction nucleotides: 4. The CDR3 covers 15 residues. CDR1 is DFQATT and CDR2 is SNEGSKA in the germline V gene (reference sequence).

The rearrangement joins TRBV24-1 to TRBJ2-3; perhaps D is TRBD1 or TRBD2 (5 bases each). Germline lookup yields CDR1 KGHDR and CDR2 SFDVKD. This CDR3 has 15 residues. V gave up 6 bases and J gave up 3 bases, with 15 bases separating them. The CDR3 loop is CATSNPGQSTDTQYF. CDR3 in DNA: TGTGCCACCAGTAACCCGGGGCAGAGTACAGATACGCAGTATTTT.

The chain couples TRBV9 to TRBJ1-1, with a possible D match to TRBD1 (5 bases). Trimming took 2 bases from V and 1 from J, leaving 15 bases between them. The CDR3 spans 16 residues. The germline V gene encodes CDR1 SGDLS and CDR2 YYNGEE. CDR3 loop: CASSVGPLIQNTEAFF. The CDR3 bases are TGTGCCAGCAGCGTGGGGCCCTTAATCCAGAACACTGAAGCTTTCTTT. The whole variable domain, remainder taken from reference TRBV9 and TRBJ1-1, is DSGVTQTPKHLITATGQRVTLRCSPRSGDLSVYWYQQSLDQGLQFLIQYYNGEERAKGNILERFSAQQFPDLHSELNLSSLELGDSALYFCASSVGPLIQNTEAFFGQGTRLTVV.

The V and J genes are TRBV7-6 and TRBJ2-4; D is ambiguous. Germline loops: CDR1 SGHVS, CDR2 FNYEAQ. V dropped 5 bases and J dropped 7 bases, with 9 bases sitting between them. CDR3 size: 12 residues. CDR3 nucleotides: TGTGCCAGCAGCCACCAGAACAACATTCAGTACTTC. Its protein product is CASSHQNNIQYF.

V gene TRBV4-2 combines with J gene TRBJ2-5; 10 bases map to TRBD2. Germline CDR1 LGHNA, CDR2 YNFKEQ. J gave up 5 bases and V 2 bases, and 8 bases lay outside the gene matches. The length of the CDR3 is 16 residues. The CDR3 loop reads CASSQNLAGVQETQYF. The DNA for the CDR3 is TGTGCCAGCAGCCAAAACCTAGCGGGAGTTCAGGAGACCCAGTACTTC.

This clonotype was observed many times. The germline gene is not matched at one end of the junction; a read error may be the cause. The chain joins TRBV7-7 to TRBJ2-1; maybe TRBD2 (5 bases). Per germline, CDR1 SSHAT and CDR2 FNYEAQ (reference sequence). The CDR3 runs 19 residues. The CDR3 DNA sequence: TGTGCTAGCAGCTTAGTGGAGGATGCAGGACCGAGACCCTACAATGAGCAGTTCTTC. It encodes CASSLVEDAGPRPYNEQFF.

Comment on this clonotype: A much bigger clone sits one base away, suggesting this may be a read error. The chain carries TRBV7-3 and TRBJ2-7, with D unclear. CDR3 length: 13 amino acids. V was pared by 8 bases and J by 5 bases, with 16 bases between. The germline V gene has CDR1 SGHTA and CDR2 FQGTGA. The chain's CDR3 is CASRSWRSDEQYF. Here the CDR3 DNA reads TGTGCCAGCCGCTCATGGAGAAGCGACGAGCAGTACTTC.

Within the sample, this clonotype is medium-sized. This sequence joins TRBV20-1 and TRBJ2-7, with D possibly matching TRBD2 (5 bases). Germline V CDR1 and CDR2: DFQATT, SNEGSKA (reference sequence). V was pared by 5 bases and J by 3 bases, with 14 bases between. The CDR3 runs 13 residues. The CDR3 DNA reads as TGCAGTGCTTCGGACTCGTGGGGCTACGAGCAGTACTTC. It encodes CSASDSWGYEQYF.

V and J are TRBV29-1 and TRBJ2-7; D is possibly TRBD1 (5 bases). The germline V gene encodes CDR1 SQVTM and CDR2 ANQGSEA. V was pared by 6 bases and J by 3 bases, with 15 bases between. The CDR3 extends over 13 amino acids. CDR3 nucleotides: TGCAGCGTCCTGCCTACAGGATTCTACGAGCAGTACTTC. Its translation: CSVLPTGFYEQYF.

The chain is built from TRBV4-1 and TRBJ2-3, with D maybe TRBD2 (5 bases). This CDR3 is built from 14 residues. The V end was cut by 4 bases, the J end by 1 base, with 9 bases between. The germline V gene encodes CDR1 MGHRA and CDR2 YSYEKL. CDR3 loop: CASSRGLRTDTQYF. The CDR3 DNA reads TGCGCCAGCAGCCGTGGACTTCGCACAGATACGCAGTATTTT.

This clonotype came up many times. The gene calls are TRBV5-1 and TRBJ1-2; D is unresolved. Trimming shortened V by 4 bases and J by 8 bases, and 12 bases separated the two germline ends. Germline V gene data show CDR1 as SGHRS and CDR2 as YFSETQ. The CDR3 runs 12 residues. The CDR3 sequence: CASSMGRWGYTF. The CDR3 bases are TGCGCCAGCAGCATGGGCAGGTGGGGCTACACCTTC.

This clonotype was seen more than once but under ten times. Possible read error: a much larger clone is one base away. This rearrangement joins TRBV18 to TRBJ1-1; unclear D gene. Germline V gene data show CDR1 as KGHSH and CDR2 as LQKENI. This CDR3 region has 15 residues. Trimming cost V 3 bases and J 0 bases, with 11 bases left between them. The CDR3: CASSPRRSMNTEAFF. The CDR3 DNA reads as TGTGCCAGCTCACCGAGACGGTCCATGAACACTGAAGCTTTCTTT.